This T cell receptor beta chain is drawn from a study of cytomegalovirus exposure and HLA in healthy donors. PCR employed 60 Vbeta and 13 Jbeta primers. The assay was immunoSEQ multiplex PCR, and TCRdb's table has in-frame clones only and misses some. The table lists about 87,000 clones, approximately 75% of them singletons. Trimming pared 0 bases from V and 6 bases from J, leaving 12 bases between. The CDR3 sequence is 15 residues long. Germline V CDR1 and CDR2: LGHNA, YSLEER. This chain joins TRBV4-3 and TRBJ1-5, with D perhaps matching TRBD1 (6 bases). Material for sequencing was PBMCs. This clonotype was obtained from a woman aged 40 to 50 in good health and CMV-seronegative. CDR3 protein: CASSQDHGGIQPQHF. The CDR3 region has the DNA TGCGCCAGCAGCCAAGATCATGGGGGCATTCAGCCCCAGCATTTT.